This TCR beta chain emerged from a study of T cell repertoires in cytomegalovirus infection. Study findings and constraints: Dominating the ex vivo response were TCR beta clonotypes that were CMV-specific and HLA-C-restricted.

MiXCR was run by TCRdb on the reads, yielding one entry per CDR3 protein. The table records hundreds of thousands of distinct CDR3 sequences, roughly 26% of them present only once. Per the germline V gene, CDR1 is MNHEY and CDR2 is SVGAGI. V lost 6 bases and J lost 7, with 16 bases in between. CDR3 length: 15 residues. In its sample, this clonotype was seen a few times. The antigen is not known. The specimen was CD8+ T cells from PBMCs. The clonotype originates from a human donor in good health (CMV status not recorded). Some clones in this sample may be carry-over from other donors' samples. The chain combines TRBV6-5 with TRBJ1-6; maybe TRBD1 (5 bases). The CDR3 DNA follows: TGTGCCAGCAGACTGGATGGGGGTTGGAATTCACCCCTCCACTTT. It encodes CASRLDGGWNSPLHF.